This T cell receptor beta chain stems from a study of blood T cell repertoires in COVID-19. The CDR3 is made up of 20 amino acids. Germline CDR1 and CDR2: MDHEN and SYDVKM. The J segment lost 3 bases and the V segment lost 3 bases, leaving 21 bases of the junction unmatched. Profiling relied on immunoSEQ multiplex PCR, and the TCRdb table lists in-frame clones only, not all of them. The repertoire holds 25,000 to 30,000 clones, with 85% to 95% as singletons. Seattle cases were enrolled at active infection and followed longitudinally. This chain joins TRBV28 and TRBJ1-1; 8 bases are shared with TRBD1. The material sequenced was peripheral blood. This clonotype was sampled from a woman in her seventies with COVID-19, enrolled during active disease. The CDR3: CASSFRGGQGPWGRYTEAFF. The CDR3 bases are TGTGCCAGCAGTTTTAGGGGAGGACAGGGCCCTTGGGGGAGATACACTGAAGCTTTCTTT.